These 21 T cell receptor beta chains originate from one sample sequenced in a study of T cells in Graves' hyperthyroidism and ophthalmopathy. The CDR3 regions of TCR beta were amplified from RNA transcripts. Primed by the HTBI set, a first-round RT-PCR was run on the TCR CDR3. TCRdb re-called the multiplex PCR reads through MiXCR, storing one row per CDR3 protein. The sample contains roughly 560,000 distinct CDR3 sequences, about 15% of which appear only once. Specimen: blood. The receptors derive from a woman aged 40 to 50 with Graves' ophthalmopathy.

This clonotype was seen at least ten times. This sequence joins TRBV7-6 and TRBJ1-1; D not resolved. V lost 1 base and J 1 base, leaving 7 bases between the germline ends. CDR1 is SGHVS, CDR2 FNYEAQ, per germline. This CDR3 contains 14 residues. As DNA, the CDR3 is TGTGCCAGCAGCTTAGGGAGGCAGAACACTGAAGCTTTCTTT. This sequence encodes CASSLGRQNTEAFF.

This clonotype was seen many times. This chain joins TRBV24-1 and TRBJ1-2; D ambiguous. The CDR3 runs 12 residues. V was shortened by 0 bases and J by 8 bases, with 6 bases between the two germline ends. CDR1 KGHDR and CDR2 SFDVKD come from the germline V gene. For the CDR3, the DNA is TGTGCCACCAGTGATTTGGTAGACGGCTACACCTTC. Protein: CATSDLVDGYTF.

The table lists this clonotype with many counts. This sequence joins TRBV19 and TRBJ2-7, with TRBD1 identical over 7 bases. This CDR3 is built from 13 residues. CDR1 is LNHDA and CDR2 is SQIVND in the germline V gene (reference sequence). Trimming cost V 8 bases and J 3 bases; bases outside gene matches: 7. The CDR3 here is CASGRDSIYEQYF. DNA for the CDR3: TGTGCCAGTGGACGGGACAGCATCTACGAGCAGTACTTC. The full variable domain, with the rest looked up from reference TRBV19 and TRBJ2-7, is DGGITQSPKYLFRKEGQNVTLSCEQNLNHDAMYWYRQDPGQGLRLIYYSQIVNDFQKGDIAEGYSVSREKKESFPLTVTSAQKNPTAFYLCASGRDSIYEQYFGPGTRLTVT.

The chain employs TRBV28 and TRBJ2-7; no definite D call. Trimming pared 2 bases from V and 3 bases from J, leaving 14 bases between. Germline CDR1 is MDHEN and CDR2 is SYDVKM. The CDR3 contains 15 residues. CDR3 region: CASSLPDTNLYEQYF. CDR3 coding DNA: TGTGCCAGCAGTTTACCGGATACCAACCTCTACGAGCAGTACTTC.

The rearrangement joins TRBV5-1 to TRBJ1-2, with D possibly matching TRBD1 (5 bases). There are 14 residues in the CDR3. Between the trimmed V and J ends, which lost 0 bases and 6 bases, there was a span of 12 bases. CDR1 and CDR2 (germline): SGHRS, YFSETQ. CDR3 bases: TGCGCCAGCAGCTTGGTGGCAGGGCATGATGGCTACACCTTC. This sequence encodes CASSLVAGHDGYTF.

The chain joins TRBV2 to TRBJ1-6; D gene ambiguous. Trimming left V 2 bases short and J 10 bases short, with 12 bases between. Germline CDR1 and CDR2: SNHLY and FYNNEI. This CDR3 has 14 amino acids. CDR3 loop: CASSEYAGVSPLHF. CDR3 DNA sequence: TGTGCCAGCAGTGAATACGCCGGGGTCTCACCCCTCCACTTT.

This clonotype was recorded many times. This chain links TRBV5-1 with TRBJ2-1, with 7 bases that match TRBD2. This CDR3 region has 16 residues. J was trimmed by 0 bases and V by 6 bases; bases with no gene match: 9. The germline V gene encodes CDR1 SGHRS and CDR2 YFSETQ. This CDR3 is CASNGLRESSYNEQFF. CDR3 DNA sequence: TGCGCCAGCAATGGTCTGCGGGAGAGCTCCTACAATGAGCAGTTCTTC.

This clonotype has more than one count but fewer than ten. The chain links TRBV4-2 to TRBJ2-5, with TRBD2 identical over 7 bases. The germline V gene has CDR1 LGHNA and CDR2 YNFKEQ. V was pared by 1 base and J by 1 base, with 3 bases of the junction left unmatched. CDR3 length equals 15 residues. CDR3 in amino acids: CASSQGSGTQETQYF. The CDR3 coding sequence is TGTGCCAGCAGCCAAGGGAGCGGGACCCAAGAGACCCAGTACTTC.

The chain links TRBV5-5 to TRBJ1-6; D is uncertain. Per the germline V gene, CDR1 is SGHKS and CDR2 is YYEKEE (reference sequence). CDR3 length equals 14 residues. Between the trimmed V and J ends, which lost 4 bases and 9 bases, there was a span of 14 bases. The CDR3 bases are TGTGCCAGCAGCCTTCTCGTCGGATCTTCACCCCTCCACTTT. This codes for CASSLLVGSSPLHF.

V is TRBV4-1 and J is TRBJ1-5; D uncertain. The V end was cut by 4 bases, the J end by 7 bases, with 11 bases between. The CDR3 extends over 13 amino acids. Germline-derived CDR1 and CDR2 are MGHRA and YSYEKL. The chain's CDR3 is CASSLDSWQPQHF. The CDR3 nucleotides read TGCGCCAGCAGCCTTGATTCATGGCAGCCCCAGCATTTT.

The table lists this clonotype with a few counts. V gene TRBV20-1 combines with J gene TRBJ2-1; 10 positions match TRBD2. This CDR3 contains 15 residues. Germline loops: CDR1 DFQATT, CDR2 SNEGSKA (reference sequence). V trimming: 3 bases; J trimming: 7 bases; junction bases outside the gene matches: 9. CDR3 in amino acids: CSARELGTSENEQFF. DNA of the CDR3: TGCAGTGCTAGGGAACTGGGGACTAGCGAAAATGAGCAGTTCTTC.

This clonotype was detected many times. The chain joins TRBV28 to TRBJ2-5; 9 bases are shared with TRBD2. Germline trimming cut 6 bases from V and 4 bases from J; bases unmatched to any gene: 12. The CDR3 is 16 residues long. Germline-derived CDR1 and CDR2 are MDHEN and SYDVKM. The CDR3 coding sequence is TGTGCCAGCAGCCCTACCTTGGCGGGAGGGCGAGAGACCCAGTACTTC. The encoded protein is CASSPTLAGGRETQYF. Variable domain in full (rest from reference TRBV28 and TRBJ2-5): DVKVTQSSRYLVKRTGEKVFLECVQDMDHENMFWYRQDPGLGLRLIYFSYDVKMKEKGDIPEGYSVSREKKERFSLILESASTNQTSMYLCASSPTLAGGRETQYFGPGTRLLVL.

J is TRBJ1-6 and V is TRBV3-1, with D perhaps TRBD1 (5 bases). Trimming took 3 bases from V and 8 from J, leaving 11 bases between them. Germline V gives CDR1 LGHDT, CDR2 YNNKEL (reference sequence). The CDR3 runs to 14 residues. This chain's CDR3 is CASSHAGTDSPLHF. The CDR3 nucleotides are TGTGCCAGCAGCCATGCAGGGACGGATTCACCCCTCCACTTT.

The genes are TRBV5-6 and TRBJ2-5; TRBD2 agrees at 8 bases. J was trimmed by 2 bases and V by 4 bases; bases with no gene match: 7. Germline V gene data show CDR1 as SGHDT and CDR2 as YYEEEE. The CDR3 contains 15 residues. CDR3 nucleotide sequence: TGTGCCAGCAGCAATTTTTTAGCGGGACAAGAGACCCAGTACTTC. Translated: CASSNFLAGQETQYF.

This clonotype was detected many times. V is TRBV10-1 and J is TRBJ2-7; 10 bases are a match to TRBD2. The CDR3 consists of 15 residues. Germline V gives CDR1 WNHNN, CDR2 SYGVQD (reference sequence). Trimming removed 3 bases from V and 7 bases from J; junction bases left unmatched: 9. CDR3 sequence: CASSDGSSGRREQYF. CDR3 DNA sequence: TGCGCCAGCAGTGACGGGTCTAGCGGGAGAAGAGAGCAGTACTTC.

This clonotype has ten or more counts. A read error may account for a junction end that differs from germline. The V call is TRBV7-7, the J call TRBJ2-5; D is ambiguous. Germline CDR1 and CDR2: SSHAT and FNYEAQ (reference sequence). The CDR3 consists of 15 residues. The CDR3 here is CASSLVLNSQETQYF. CDR3 bases: TGTGCTAGCAGCTTAGTGTTGAATAGCCAAGAGACCCAGTACTTC.

This clonotype was detected many times. The CDR3 sequence is CASSIRDVYGYTF. CDR3 sequence (DNA): TGTGCCAGCAGTATACGGGACGTCTATGGCTACACCTTC. The gene calls are TRBV27 and TRBJ1-2; tentatively, D is TRBD1 (5 bases). Trimming stripped 5 bases from V and 4 bases from J, with 11 bases between. Germline CDR1 reads MNHEY; CDR2 reads SMNVEV (reference sequence). CDR3 length: 13 residues.

There are many counts of this clonotype. The gene calls are TRBV6-5 and TRBJ1-3, with TRBD1 identical over 7 bases. This CDR3 region has 17 residues. The germline CDR1 and CDR2 sequences are MNHEY and SVGAGI. V lost 0 bases and J lost 0; bases outside the gene matches: 5. The CDR3 coding sequence is TGTGCCAGCAGTTACTCCGTACAGGGGTTCTCTGGAAACACCATATATTTT. Its protein product is CASSYSVQGFSGNTIYF.

This clonotype was observed once. The gene calls are TRBV6-1 and TRBJ1-1; D may be TRBD1 (5 bases). The CDR3 contains 14 residues. V dropped 1 base and J dropped 5 bases, with 11 bases sitting between them. Germline CDR1 and CDR2: MNHNS and SASEGT. CDR3 residues: CASSEVWGSTEAFF. CDR3 DNA sequence: TGTGCCAGCAGTGAAGTTTGGGGGTCTACTGAAGCTTTCTTT.

V is TRBV29-1 and J is TRBJ2-7; 11 bases align to TRBD2. With 5 bases clipped from V and 4 bases from J, the junction kept 7 bases outside the gene matches. The CDR3 is made up of 14 amino acids. Per the germline V gene, CDR1 is SQVTM and CDR2 is ANQGSEA. CDR3 amino acids: CSVSGLAGLYEQYF. As DNA, the CDR3 is TGCAGCGTTTCCGGACTAGCGGGTTTGTACGAGCAGTACTTC.

This chain connects TRBV6-1 to TRBJ2-7; D is undetermined. V dropped 3 bases and J dropped 12 bases, with 18 bases sitting between them. The germline V gene has CDR1 MNHNS and CDR2 SASEGT. The CDR3 contains 13 residues. CDR3 protein: CASSDPTKTIGYF. CDR3 in DNA: TGTGCCAGCAGTGATCCAACGAAGACGATAGGGTACTTC.